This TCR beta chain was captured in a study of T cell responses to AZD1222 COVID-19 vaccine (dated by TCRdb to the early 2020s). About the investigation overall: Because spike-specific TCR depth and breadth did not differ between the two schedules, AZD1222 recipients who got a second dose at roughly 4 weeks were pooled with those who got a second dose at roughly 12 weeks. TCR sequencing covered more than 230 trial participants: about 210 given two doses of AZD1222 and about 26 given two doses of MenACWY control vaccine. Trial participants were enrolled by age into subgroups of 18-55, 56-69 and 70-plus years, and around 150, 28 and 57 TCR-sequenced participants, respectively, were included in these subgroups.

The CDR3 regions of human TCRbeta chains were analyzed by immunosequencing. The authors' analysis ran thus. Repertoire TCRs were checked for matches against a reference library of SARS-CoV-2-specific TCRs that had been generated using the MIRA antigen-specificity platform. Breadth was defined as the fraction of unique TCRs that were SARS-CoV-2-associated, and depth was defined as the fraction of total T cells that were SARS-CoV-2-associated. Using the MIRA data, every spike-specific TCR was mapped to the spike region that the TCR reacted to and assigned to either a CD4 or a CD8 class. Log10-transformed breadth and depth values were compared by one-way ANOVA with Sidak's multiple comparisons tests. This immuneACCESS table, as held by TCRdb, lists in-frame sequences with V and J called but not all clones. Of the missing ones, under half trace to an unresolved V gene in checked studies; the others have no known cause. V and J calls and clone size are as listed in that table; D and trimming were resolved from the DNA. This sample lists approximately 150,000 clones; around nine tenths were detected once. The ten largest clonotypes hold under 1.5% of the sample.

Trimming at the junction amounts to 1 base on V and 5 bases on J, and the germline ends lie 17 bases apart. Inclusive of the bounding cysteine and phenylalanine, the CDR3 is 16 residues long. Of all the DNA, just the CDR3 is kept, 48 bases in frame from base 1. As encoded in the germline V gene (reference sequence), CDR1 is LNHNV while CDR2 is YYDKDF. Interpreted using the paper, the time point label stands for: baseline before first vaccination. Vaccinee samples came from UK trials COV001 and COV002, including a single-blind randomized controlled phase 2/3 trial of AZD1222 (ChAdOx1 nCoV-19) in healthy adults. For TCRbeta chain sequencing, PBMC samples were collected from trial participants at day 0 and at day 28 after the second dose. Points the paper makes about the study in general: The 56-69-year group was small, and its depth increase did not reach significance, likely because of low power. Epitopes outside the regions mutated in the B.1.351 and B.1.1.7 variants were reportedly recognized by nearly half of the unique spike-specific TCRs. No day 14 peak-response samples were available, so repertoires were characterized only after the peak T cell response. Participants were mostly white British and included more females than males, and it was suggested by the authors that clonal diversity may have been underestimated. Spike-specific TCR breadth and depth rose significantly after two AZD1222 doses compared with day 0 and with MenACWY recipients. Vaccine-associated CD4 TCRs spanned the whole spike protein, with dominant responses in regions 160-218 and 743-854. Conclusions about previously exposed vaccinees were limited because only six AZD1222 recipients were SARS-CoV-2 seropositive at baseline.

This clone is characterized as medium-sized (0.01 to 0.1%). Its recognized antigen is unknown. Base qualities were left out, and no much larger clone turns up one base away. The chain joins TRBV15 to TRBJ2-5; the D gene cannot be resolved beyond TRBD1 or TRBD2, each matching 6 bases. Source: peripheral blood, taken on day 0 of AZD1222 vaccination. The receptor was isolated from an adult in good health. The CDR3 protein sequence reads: CATSRGREGGAETQYF. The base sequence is TGTGCCACCAGCAGAGGTAGAGAGGGGGGTGCGGAGACCCAGTACTTC.